This record concerns one T cell receptor beta chain sequence. Its specificity is not known. This specimen belongs to a study of T cells in localized non-small cell lung cancer. Study results and limitations: Adjacent lung was found to contain a median around 56 of the top 100 tumor clones. An association was observed between higher blood T cell density and longer overall survival.

The CDR3 runs to 16 residues. Per the germline V gene, CDR1 is MNHEY and CDR2 is SMNVEV (reference sequence). After removal of 2 bases from V and 6 bases from J, the junction contained 7 bases not matched to a gene. The assay was immunoSEQ multiplex PCR, and TCRdb's table has in-frame clones only and misses some. The table has about 62,000 clones, roughly 76% seen once; the top ten hold around 4.7%. Here the sequenced sample was PBMCs, taken before any cancer treatment. This TCR came from a man aged 35 to 69 with stage II lung adenocarcinoma. This rearrangement joins TRBV27 to TRBJ1-2; 12 bases line up with TRBD1. This CDR3 reads CASSLIGTGGRNGYTF. As DNA, the CDR3 is TGTGCCAGCAGTTTAATTGGGACAGGGGGCAGGAATGGCTACACCTTC.